One T cell receptor beta chain is described in this entry. The sample is drawn from a study of blood T cell repertoires in COVID-19. Study summary: The United States, Italy and Spain supplied acute and convalescent COVID-19 samples. Sample material is recorded as cDNA or gDNA derived from T cells, B-cell-depleted T cells, or PBMCs.

The V gene's germline CDR1 is SNHLY and CDR2 FYNNEI. The CDR3 has 15 amino acids. V was shortened by 4 bases and J by 2 bases, with 14 bases between the two germline ends. As originally analysed: It was from reference gene primer amplification that nucleated cell counts were estimated. TCRdb's copy holds only in-frame clones and misses some; the assay was immunoSEQ multiplex PCR. V, J and clone size are those of that table, while D and trimming were read from the DNA. The top ten clones hold 4.9% of a sample with 78,000 or so clones, 86% of them seen once. The receptor's source is a man in his fifties or sixties with active or convalescent COVID-19. The sample comprised peripheral blood. J is TRBJ1-2 and V is TRBV2, with D maybe TRBD1 (6 bases). CDR3 amino acids: CASSGLQGRNYGYTF. The CDR3 nucleotides read TGTGCCAGCAGTGGATTACAGGGCAGGAACTATGGCTACACCTTC.